The present T cell receptor beta chain was sequenced within a study of regulatory T cells in long-lasting Graves disease. Documented time point: persistent/refractory GD, antithyroid drugs over 5 years with positive TRAb. The TCR library was made from RNA extracted from PBMCs. This clonotype appeared a few times. The antigen remains unidentified. Relying on iRepertoire HTBI primers and Arm-PCR of CDR3 regions, the team built TCR beta libraries. One entry per CDR3 protein results from TCRdb running MiXCR on the multiplex PCR reads. The sample consists of 450,000 or so distinct CDR3 sequences, approximately 22% of them appearing once. Notes on the study in general: The study examined only peripheral blood, not thyroid tissue.

Per the germline V gene, CDR1 is SGHTS and CDR2 is YDEGEE. The V end lost 5 bases, the J end lost 5 bases, and 16 bases lay between the germline ends. The CDR3 has 14 residues. The clonotype was recovered from a female donor with Graves disease. This specimen consisted of peripheral blood mononuclear cells (PBMCs), obtained when the disease was refractory, from a patient treated with antithyroid drugs. The chain is built from TRBV5-8 and TRBJ1-2; D may be TRBD1 (5 bases). Here the CDR3 reads CASSRLQGLYGYTF. In DNA form, the CDR3 reads TGTGCCAGCAGTCGCTTGCAGGGACTATATGGCTACACCTTC.